In its sample, the clone carrying this TCR beta chain was seen a few times. Its antigen remains unidentified. This entry comes from a study of Graves' ophthalmopathy and Graves' hyperthyroidism. Study-wide results and limits: Blood also held most thyroid clonotypes expanded above 0.001 frequency.

The study excluded patients with other autoimmune diseases, uncontrolled infections, pregnancy or lactation. Per germline, CDR1 SGHTA and CDR2 FQGNSA. Trimming removed 6 bases at V and 4 bases at J, with 21 bases between. The CDR3 is 16 residues long. Transcripts of RNA were the source for amplifying TCR beta CDR3 regions. The library came from an HTBI-primed first-round RT-PCR and a second-round multiplex PCR. TCRdb reprocessed the multiplex PCR reads with MiXCR, giving one entry per CDR3 protein. This table holds about 740,000 distinct CDR3 sequences, around 40% found once. The chain employs TRBV7-2 and TRBJ1-2; D perhaps matches TRBD1 (6 bases). Sequencing input: peripheral blood. The clonotype was recovered from an adult man with Graves' ophthalmopathy. The CDR3 DNA is TGTGCCAGCAGTCGTAAGATCCAGACAGGAGGCTATGGCTACACCTTC. Translated, it gives CASSRKIQTGGYGYTF.